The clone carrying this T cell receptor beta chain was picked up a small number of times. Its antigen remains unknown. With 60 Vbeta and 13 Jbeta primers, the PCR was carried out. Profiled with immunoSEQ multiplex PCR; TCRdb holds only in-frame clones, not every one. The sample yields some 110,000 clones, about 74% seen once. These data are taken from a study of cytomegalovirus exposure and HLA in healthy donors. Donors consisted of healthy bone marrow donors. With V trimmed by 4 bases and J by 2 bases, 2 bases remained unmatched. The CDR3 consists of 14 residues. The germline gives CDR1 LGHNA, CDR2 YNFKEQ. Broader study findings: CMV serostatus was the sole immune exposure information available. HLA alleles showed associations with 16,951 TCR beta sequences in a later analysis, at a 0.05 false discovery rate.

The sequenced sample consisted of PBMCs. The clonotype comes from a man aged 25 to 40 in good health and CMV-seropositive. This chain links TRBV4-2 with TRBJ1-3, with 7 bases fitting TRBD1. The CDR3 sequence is CASSRDRAGNTIYF. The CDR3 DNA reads TGTGCCAGCAGCCGCGACAGGGCTGGAAACACCATATATTTT.